Below, 20 T cell receptor beta chains from the same sample are listed, as sequenced in a study of CXCR3-negative and CXCR3-positive naive CD8 T cells. Libraries of TRB cDNA were made by 5' RACE and carried UMIs. One entry per CDR3 protein, without DNA, is what TCRdb gives after re-calling the 5' RACE reads. The table for this sample gives more than 100,000 distinct CDR3 sequences. Regarding the study as a whole: Comparison of naive cells showed more hydrophobic TRB CDR3s in CXCR3-positive than in CXCR3-negative naive cells.

The antigens these receptors bind are not known. The source material was naive CXCR3+ CD8+ T cells from blood. Subset specified: CD45RO-CCR7+CD27+CD95- naive CD8+ T cells expressing CXCR3 (TNR3+). The receptors stem from a human donor in good health. Some clones in this sample may be carry-over from other donors' samples.

J is TRBJ2-6 and V is TRBV11-2; TCRdb calls TRBD1, which cannot be checked without DNA. The CDR3 has 19 amino acids. Germline V lookup: CDR1 SGHAT, CDR2 FQNNGV. CDR3 sequence: CASSGSPGQARFGANVLTF.

V and J are TRBV25-1 and TRBJ2-3; no DNA is available, so the TRBD1 call from TCRdb remains unchecked. Germline V gives CDR1 MGHDK, CDR2 SYGVNS. The CDR3 has 13 residues. Here the CDR3 reads CASSEQGGDTQYF.

The chain links TRBV12-3 or TRBV12-4 to TRBJ2-1; TCRdb's D call, TRBD1, is unchecked because there is no DNA. The CDR3 is made up of 14 amino acids. The CDR3 loop reads CASSPGDSFNEQFF.

The genes are TRBV5-6 and TRBJ2-7. CDR1 is SGHDT and CDR2 is YYEEEE in the germline V gene. There are 14 residues in the CDR3. This CDR3 reads CASSLVASFYEQYF.

The chain recombines TRBV12-3 or TRBV12-4 with TRBJ2-7; as DNA is missing, the TRBD2 call by TCRdb cannot be tested. The CDR3 extends over 15 amino acids. The CDR3 loop is CASSSTSGRSYEQYF.

The rearrangement links TRBV6-5 to TRBJ2-3; TCRdb lists TRBD2, though no DNA is available to test this call. The CDR3 has 15 residues. In germline, CDR1 is MNHEY, CDR2 SVGAGI. The CDR3 reads CASSYGTPPTDTQYF.

The chain employs TRBV5-1 and TRBJ2-2; with no DNA, the TCRdb D assignment of TRBD1 cannot be verified. Germline V gene sequence: CDR1 SGHRS, CDR2 YFSETQ. The CDR3 has 17 residues. The chain's CDR3 is CASSSPIDRGDTGELFF.

The chain carries TRBV7-9 and TRBJ2-7; TCRdb's assignment of TRBD1 cannot be checked, as there is no DNA. The CDR3 extends over 14 amino acids. Germline CDR1 SEHNR, CDR2 FQNEAQ (reference sequence). This chain's CDR3 is CASSLSGINYEQYF.

This chain joins TRBV4-3 and TRBJ1-1; TCRdb selects TRBD1, and the lack of DNA leaves this call unchecked. This CDR3 spans 17 amino acids. Germline V gene lookup returns CDR1 LGHNA and CDR2 YSLEER. CDR3: CASSQDRAGGPNTEAFF.

The genes are TRBV19 and TRBJ2-4; TCRdb calls TRBD1, which cannot be checked without DNA. There are 18 residues in the CDR3. Germline assignment: CDR1 LNHDA and CDR2 SQIVND (reference sequence). The CDR3 spells CASSVGLGELLAKNIQYF. The variable domain in full, completed from reference TRBV19 and TRBJ2-4, reads DGGITQSPKYLFRKEGQNVTLSCEQNLNHDAMYWYRQDPGQGLRLIYYSQIVNDFQKGDIAEGYSVSREKKESFPLTVTSAQKNPTAFYLCASSVGLGELLAKNIQYFGAGTRLSVL.

The V and J genes are TRBV4-3 and TRBJ2-1. Germline V lookup: CDR1 LGHNA, CDR2 YSLEER. The CDR3 is 17 amino acids. The CDR3 loop reads CASSQEVTWSSYNEQFF.

V is TRBV28 and J is TRBJ2-7; absent DNA, TCRdb's TRBD1 call cannot be checked. Germline V lookup: CDR1 MDHEN, CDR2 SYDVKM. The CDR3 spans 13 residues. The CDR3 loop is CASRNQGGDEQYF.

The chain recombines TRBV29-1 with TRBJ2-1; without DNA, the TCRdb call of TRBD1 cannot be checked. Germline V gene sequence: CDR1 SQVTM, CDR2 ANQGSEA. The CDR3 has 12 residues. The chain's CDR3 is CSVGTEYNEQFF.

The chain links TRBV5-1 to TRBJ2-4; checking the TCRdb D call of TRBD2 is not possible without DNA. Germline V CDR1 and CDR2: SGHRS, YFSETQ. The CDR3 runs to 18 residues. The chain's CDR3 is CASSLTALAGGPWNIQYF.

The chain links TRBV7-9 to TRBJ2-7. The germline V gene encodes CDR1 SEHNR and CDR2 FQNEAQ (reference sequence). This CDR3 spans 13 amino acids. The CDR3: CASSLGPSGEQYF.

The rearrangement joins TRBV27 to TRBJ1-1. The V gene's germline CDR1 is MNHEY and CDR2 SMNVEV (reference sequence). CDR3 length: 15 amino acids. The CDR3 protein is CASSLSWVGTQGAFF.

V is TRBV11-3 and J is TRBJ2-7; TCRdb lists TRBD1, though no DNA is available to test this call. The CDR3 totals 14 residues. The V gene's germline CDR1 is SGHNT and CDR2 YENEEA. The CDR3 reads CASSSQTGNYEQYF.

V and J are TRBV12-3 or TRBV12-4 and TRBJ2-3; TCRdb reports TRBD1, a call that lacks DNA to check it against. This CDR3 contains 14 residues. This CDR3 reads CASSSGTGADTQYF.

V usage is TRBV5-5 and J usage is TRBJ1-1; TCRdb's D call of TRBD1 is untestable without DNA. The V gene's germline CDR1 is SGHKS and CDR2 YYEKEE (reference sequence). The CDR3 has 15 residues. The CDR3 protein is CASSLSRTANTEAFF.

This chain connects TRBV7-3 to TRBJ2-1; with no DNA, the TCRdb D assignment of TRBD1 cannot be verified. This CDR3 is 14 amino acids long. Germline CDR1 SGHTA, CDR2 FQGTGA. The chain's CDR3 is CASSLLLTGDEQFF.